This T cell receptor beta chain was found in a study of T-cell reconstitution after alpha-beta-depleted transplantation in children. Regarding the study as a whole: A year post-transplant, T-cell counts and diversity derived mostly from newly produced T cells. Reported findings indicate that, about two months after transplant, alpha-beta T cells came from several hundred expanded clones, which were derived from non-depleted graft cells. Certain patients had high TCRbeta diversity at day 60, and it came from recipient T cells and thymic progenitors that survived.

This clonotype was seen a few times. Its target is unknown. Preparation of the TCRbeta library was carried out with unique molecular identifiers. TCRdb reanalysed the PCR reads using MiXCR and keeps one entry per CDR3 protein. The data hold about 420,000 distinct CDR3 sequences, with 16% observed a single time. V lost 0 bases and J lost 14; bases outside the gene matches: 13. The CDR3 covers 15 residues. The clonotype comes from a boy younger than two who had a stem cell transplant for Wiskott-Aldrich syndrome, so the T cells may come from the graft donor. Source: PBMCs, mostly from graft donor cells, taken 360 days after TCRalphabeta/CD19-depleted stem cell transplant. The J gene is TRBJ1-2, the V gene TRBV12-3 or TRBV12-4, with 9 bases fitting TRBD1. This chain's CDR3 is CASSLADSGTGKETF. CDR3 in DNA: TGTGCCAGCAGTTTAGCTGATTCCGGGACAGGGAAAGAGACCTTC.